This entry lists 5 T cell receptor beta chains sequenced from one sample in a study of T cell responses to AZD1222 COVID-19 vaccine. Here immunoSEQ multiplex PCR was the method, and the copy in TCRdb shows in-frame clones only, minus some. The sample holds about 140,000 clones, approximately 90% seen once. The material was peripheral blood, obtained on day 0 of AZD1222 vaccination. The source of these receptors is an adult in good health.

This clone was seen a few times. The chain links TRBV30 to TRBJ1-6; a weak D match, TRBD1 (6 bases). The V gene's germline CDR1 is GTSNPN and CDR2 SVGIG (reference sequence). Between the trimmed V and J ends, which lost 4 bases and 7 bases, there was a span of 11 bases. The CDR3 extends over 13 amino acids. CDR3 protein: CAWTQGLNSPLHF. DNA of the CDR3: TGTGCCTGGACGCAGGGGCTAAATTCACCCCTCCACTTT.

This clone was seen only a few times. V is TRBV19 and J is TRBJ2-7; the D gene is possibly TRBD1 (5 bases). The CDR3 contains 14 residues. Germline V CDR1 and CDR2: LNHDA, SQIVND (reference sequence). The V end lost 4 bases, the J end lost 1 base, and 11 bases lay between the germline ends. Here the CDR3 reads CASSTRVGSYEQYF. The CDR3 DNA reads TGTGCCAGTAGTACCAGGGTTGGGTCCTACGAGCAGTACTTC.

V usage is TRBV18 and J usage is TRBJ2-7; D gene uncertain. This CDR3 has 13 residues. V was trimmed by 2 bases and J by 4 bases, leaving 9 bases between them. CDR1 and CDR2 (germline): KGHSH, LQKENI. The CDR3 coding sequence is TGTGCCAGCTCACCATCCTCCGGGTACGAGCAGTACTTC. Translation gives CASSPSSGYEQYF. Variable domain in full (rest from reference TRBV18 and TRBJ2-7): NAGVMQNPRHLVRRRGQEARLRCSPMKGHSHVYWYRQLPEEGLKFMVYLQKENIIDESGMPKERFSAEFPKEGPSILRIQQVVRGDSAAYFCASSPSSGYEQYFGPGTRLTVT.

This chain connects TRBV6-5 to TRBJ1-3; D is uncertain. Trimming took off 5 bases at V and 0 bases at J, with 8 bases between the two ends. This CDR3 is 14 amino acids long. Germline lookup yields CDR1 MNHEY and CDR2 SVGAGI. The CDR3 DNA is TGTGCCAGCAGTCAACAGTCCTCTGGAAACACCATATATTTT. Encoded protein: CASSQQSSGNTIYF.

The rearrangement links TRBV4-1 to TRBJ1-5; D remains ambiguous. The CDR3 is 15 residues long. Germline V gives CDR1 MGHRA, CDR2 YSYEKL. Trimming stripped 0 bases from V and 8 bases from J, with 14 bases between. This chain's CDR3 is CASSQEIRVSEPQHF. As DNA, the CDR3 is TGCGCCAGCAGCCAAGAGATCAGAGTAAGCGAGCCCCAGCATTTT.